This TCR beta chain stems from a study of T cells in Graves' hyperthyroidism and ophthalmopathy. The CDR3 totals 16 residues. CDR1 is SGHRS and CDR2 is YFSETQ in the germline V gene. Deletions cut 0 bases from V and 2 bases from J, with 12 bases between. Using RNA transcripts as the source, TCR beta CDR3 regions were amplified. An initial round of RT-PCR targeting the TCR CDR3 relied on the HTBI primer set. TCRdb reanalysed the multiplex PCR reads using MiXCR and keeps one entry per CDR3 protein. The sample shows about 580,000 distinct CDR3 sequences, 14% of them seen only once. Points on this clonotype: A much larger clone differs by one base, so this may be a read error.

The chain combines TRBV5-1 with TRBJ2-1, with D possibly matching TRBD2 (7 bases). Material for sequencing was blood. The sequence was obtained from a woman aged 25 to 39 with Graves' hyperthyroidism that later progressed to Graves' ophthalmopathy. The chain's CDR3 is CASSLGGREPYNEQFF. DNA of the CDR3: TGCGCCAGCAGCTTGGGGGGGCGGGAGCCCTACAATGAGCAGTTCTTC.